This record covers a single TCR beta chain. The antigen remains unidentified. These data originate in a study of graft-versus-host responses after intestinal transplantation. Method: immunoSEQ multiplex PCR; TCRdb's copy keeps in-frame clones and lacks some. The repertoire holds around 100,000 clones, with 87% as singletons. The length of the CDR3 is 13 residues. The V gene end was trimmed by 4 bases and the J gene end by 3 bases; junction bases not matched to a gene: 3. CDR1 SGHNT and CDR2 YYREEE come from the germline V gene (reference sequence). The sequence came from a human donor who was the organ donor for an intestinal transplant. Source: unstimulated CD4+ T cells sorted from spleen or lymph node cells, taken before transplant. The V gene is TRBV5-4, the J gene TRBJ1-2; 7 bases align to TRBD1. In DNA, the CDR3 is TGTGCCAGCAGCCTCGGGACAGACTATGGCTACACCTTC. The encoded protein is CASSLGTDYGYTF.